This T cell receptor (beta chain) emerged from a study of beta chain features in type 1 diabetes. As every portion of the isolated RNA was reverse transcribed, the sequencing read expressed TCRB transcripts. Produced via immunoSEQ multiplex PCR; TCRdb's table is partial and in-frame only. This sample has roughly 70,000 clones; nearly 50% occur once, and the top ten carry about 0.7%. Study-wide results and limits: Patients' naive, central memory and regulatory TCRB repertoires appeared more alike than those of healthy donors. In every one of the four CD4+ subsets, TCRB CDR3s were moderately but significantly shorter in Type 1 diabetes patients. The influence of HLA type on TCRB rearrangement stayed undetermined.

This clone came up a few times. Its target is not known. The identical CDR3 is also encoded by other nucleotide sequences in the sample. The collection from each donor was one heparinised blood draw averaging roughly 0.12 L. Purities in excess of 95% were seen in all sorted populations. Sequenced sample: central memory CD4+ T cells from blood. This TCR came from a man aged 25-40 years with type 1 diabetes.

The CDR3 coding sequence is TGTGCCAGCAGTTACTCCGGACAGGGGGGAGAAAAACTGTTTTTT. This codes for CASSYSGQGGEKLFF. The V call is TRBV6-5, the J call TRBJ1-4; 10 positions agree with TRBD1. This CDR3 spans 15 amino acids. The germline V gene has CDR1 MNHEY and CDR2 SVGAGI. Trimming at V came to 0 bases and at J to 8 bases, leaving 3 bases not matched to a gene.